The rows below give T cell receptor beta chains drawn from one sample of a study of blood T cell repertoires in COVID-19. The table came from immunoSEQ multiplex PCR; TCRdb's copy has only in-frame clones and leaves some out. The sample holds around 120,000 clones; more than 70% are singletons and the top ten take about 5.5%. The sequenced material came from peripheral blood. These receptors originate from a man older than 75 with active or convalescent COVID-19. CDR3s include the opening cysteine and the closing phenylalanine or tryptophan. D genes are given only for firm matches. For some rows the clone size is stated as once, few or many, or as a class when expanded; others skip it.

V gene: TRBV28; clone size: few; J gene: TRBJ2-2; D gene: TRBD1; CDR3 protein: CASRIGTANTGELFF; CDR3 DNA: TGTGCCAGCAGAATCGGGACAGCAAACACCGGGGAGCTGTTTTTT
V gene: TRBV4-3; clone size: few; J gene: TRBJ1-5; D gene: TRBD1; CDR3 protein: CASSQDLGQGAVGNQPQHF; CDR3 DNA: TGCGCCAGCAGCCAAGACCTGGGACAGGGGGCTGTAGGCAATCAGCCCCAGCATTTT
V gene: TRBV5-8; clone size: NA; J gene: TRBJ2-3; D gene: TRBD1; CDR3 protein: CASSLWQGAMADTQYF; CDR3 DNA: TGTGCCAGCAGCTTGTGGCAGGGGGCAATGGCAGATACGCAGTATTTT
V gene: TRBV24-1; clone size: few; J gene: TRBJ1-2; D gene: NA; CDR3 protein: CATSITANYGYTF; CDR3 DNA: TGTGCCACCAGTATCACGGCTAACTATGGCTACACCTTC
V gene: TRBV2; clone size: NA; J gene: TRBJ1-1; D gene: TRBD1; CDR3 protein: CASTGQVNTEAFF; CDR3 DNA: TGTGCCAGCACCGGACAGGTGAACACTGAAGCTTTCTTT
V gene: TRBV6-5; clone size: NA; J gene: TRBJ1-2; D gene: NA; CDR3 protein: CASRMDKEYGYTF; CDR3 DNA: TGTGCCAGCAGAATGGACAAGGAATATGGCTACACCTTC
V gene: TRBV6-5; clone size: NA; J gene: TRBJ1-2; D gene: NA; CDR3 protein: CASGGGLVGYTF; CDR3 DNA: TGTGCCAGCGGCGGAGGTCTAGTAGGCTACACCTTC
V gene: TRBV20-1; clone size: once; J gene: TRBJ2-3; D gene: NA; CDR3 protein: CSAQSSDTQYF; CDR3 DNA: TGCAGTGCCCAGTCATCCGATACGCAGTATTTT
V gene: TRBV27; clone size: NA; J gene: TRBJ1-2; D gene: TRBD1; CDR3 protein: CASRQGNFGYTF; CDR3 DNA: TGTGCCAGCAGACAGGGGAACTTTGGCTACACCTTC
V gene: TRBV18; clone size: NA; J gene: TRBJ1-1; D gene: NA; CDR3 protein: CASSSTPGGPDTEAFF; CDR3 DNA: TGTGCCAGCTCATCGACCCCGGGGGGGCCTGACACTGAAGCTTTCTTT
V gene: TRBV10-3; clone size: NA; J gene: TRBJ2-3; D gene: TRBD1; CDR3 protein: CAITRTGDTDTQYF; CDR3 DNA: TGTGCCATCACTAGGACAGGGGACACAGATACGCAGTATTTT
V gene: TRBV4-3; clone size: NA; J gene: TRBJ2-3; D gene: TRBD2; CDR3 protein: CASSQVGRGSTDTQYF; CDR3 DNA: TGCGCCAGCAGCCAAGTGGGGAGGGGAAGCACAGATACGCAGTATTTT
V gene: TRBV19; clone size: few; J gene: TRBJ1-1; D gene: NA; CDR3 protein: CASSIKGLLSEAFF; CDR3 DNA: TGTGCCAGTAGTATTAAGGGGCTACTCTCTGAAGCTTTCTTT
V gene: TRBV4-3; clone size: NA; J gene: TRBJ2-2; D gene: TRBD1; CDR3 protein: CASSPHTGTGAGGELFF; CDR3 DNA: TGCGCCAGCAGCCCCCACACCGGGACAGGGGCCGGCGGGGAGCTGTTTTTT
V gene: TRBV27; clone size: NA; J gene: TRBJ1-1; D gene: NA; CDR3 protein: CASSFRGRGEAFF; CDR3 DNA: TGTGCCAGCAGTTTCAGGGGTAGGGGTGAAGCTTTCTTT
V gene: TRBV24-1; clone size: NA; J gene: TRBJ2-7; D gene: TRBD1; CDR3 protein: CATSDAPGTGGYEQYF; CDR3 DNA: TGTGCCACCAGTGATGCCCCCGGGACAGGGGGCTACGAGCAGTACTTC
V gene: TRBV7-3; clone size: NA; J gene: TRBJ2-7; D gene: NA; CDR3 protein: CASSLNRGGHEQYF; CDR3 DNA: TGTGCCAGCAGCTTAAACAGGGGGGGACACGAGCAGTACTTC
V gene: TRBV6-5; clone size: NA; J gene: TRBJ1-5; D gene: NA; CDR3 protein: CASSYSGESNQPQHF; CDR3 DNA: TGTGCCAGCAGTTACTCCGGAGAGAGCAATCAGCCCCAGCATTTT
V gene: TRBV25-1; clone size: once; J gene: TRBJ2-3; D gene: TRBD1; CDR3 protein: CATGDYRGTSTDTQYF; CDR3 DNA: TGTGCCACGGGCGATTACAGGGGAACTAGCACAGATACGCAGTATTTT
V gene: TRBV7-2; clone size: medium-sized; J gene: TRBJ1-5; D gene: NA; CDR3 protein: CASSLGTAEPQHF; CDR3 DNA: TGTGCCAGCAGCTTAGGAACCGCAGAGCCCCAGCATTTT
V gene: TRBV4-1; clone size: once; J gene: TRBJ1-5; D gene: TRBD1; CDR3 protein: CASSQGERQGVGNSNQPQHF; CDR3 DNA: TGCGCCAGCAGCCAAGGGGAGCGGCAGGGGGTAGGGAATAGCAATCAGCCCCAGCATTTT
V gene: TRBV5-1; clone size: NA; J gene: TRBJ2-3; D gene: TRBD1; CDR3 protein: CASSAGQGTTDTQYF; CDR3 DNA: TGCGCCAGCAGCGCAGGACAGGGTACGACAGATACGCAGTATTTT
V gene: TRBV2; clone size: NA; J gene: TRBJ2-3; D gene: TRBD2; CDR3 protein: CASTRQRGPTDTQYF; CDR3 DNA: TGTGCCAGCACCCGGCAGCGGGGGCCCACAGATACGCAGTATTTT
V gene: TRBV6-5; clone size: NA; J gene: TRBJ1-5; D gene: NA; CDR3 protein: CASSSTGQGTQPQHF; CDR3 DNA: TGTGCCAGCAGTTCTACGGGACAAGGGACTCAGCCCCAGCATTTT
V gene: TRBV6-1; clone size: NA; J gene: TRBJ2-2; D gene: NA; CDR3 protein: CASSEAGGTGELFF; CDR3 DNA: TGTGCCAGCAGTGAAGCTGGGGGGACCGGGGAGCTGTTTTTT
V gene: TRBV19; clone size: NA; J gene: TRBJ2-1; D gene: TRBD1; CDR3 protein: CASSPIGQGSGEQFF; CDR3 DNA: TGTGCCAGTAGCCCAATAGGACAGGGAAGCGGTGAGCAGTTCTTC
V gene: TRBV27; clone size: NA; J gene: TRBJ2-7; D gene: TRBD1; CDR3 protein: CASRMTGYDEQYF; CDR3 DNA: TGTGCCAGCAGAATGACAGGGTACGACGAGCAGTACTTC
V gene: TRBV6-2/TRBV6-3; clone size: NA; J gene: TRBJ2-4; D gene: TRBD1; CDR3 protein: CASSIGTGPKNIQYF; CDR3 DNA: TGTGCCAGCAGTATAGGGACAGGCCCTAAAAACATTCAGTACTTC
V gene: TRBV12-3/TRBV12-4; clone size: NA; J gene: TRBJ2-5; D gene: TRBD1; CDR3 protein: CASQRQGQKTQYF; CDR3 DNA: TGTGCCAGCCAAAGACAGGGGCAAAAGACCCAGTACTTC
V gene: TRBV6-5; clone size: few; J gene: TRBJ1-1; D gene: TRBD1; CDR3 protein: CASSSGQGAAFF; CDR3 DNA: TGTGCCAGCAGCTCCGGACAGGGGGCAGCTTTCTTT
V gene: TRBV10-3; clone size: once; J gene: TRBJ1-6; D gene: TRBD1; CDR3 protein: CAISGDRGYNSPLHF; CDR3 DNA: TGTGCCATCAGTGGGGACAGGGGCTATAATTCACCCCTCCACTTT
V gene: TRBV10-2; clone size: NA; J gene: TRBJ2-5; D gene: NA; CDR3 protein: CASRDLAGSYQETQYF; CDR3 DNA: TGCGCCAGCAGGGATTTGGCGGGTTCGTACCAAGAGACCCAGTACTTC
V gene: TRBV7-2; clone size: NA; J gene: TRBJ1-4; D gene: NA; CDR3 protein: CASSLGGRVANEKLFF; CDR3 DNA: TGTGCCAGCAGCTTAGGGGGCCGGGTTGCTAATGAAAAACTGTTTTTT
V gene: TRBV7-3; clone size: NA; J gene: TRBJ1-6; D gene: TRBD1; CDR3 protein: CASSTTGVNSPLHF; CDR3 DNA: TGTGCCAGCAGCACGACAGGGGTCAATTCACCCCTCCACTTT
V gene: TRBV19; clone size: NA; J gene: TRBJ2-4; D gene: NA; CDR3 protein: CASSIGSLAKNIQYF; CDR3 DNA: TGTGCCAGTAGTATAGGCAGTCTAGCCAAAAACATTCAGTACTTC
V gene: TRBV19; clone size: NA; J gene: TRBJ2-7; D gene: TRBD1; CDR3 protein: CASSIVFGQGATYEQYF; CDR3 DNA: TGTGCCAGTAGTATAGTTTTTGGACAGGGGGCTACCTACGAGCAGTACTTC
V gene: TRBV27; clone size: NA; J gene: TRBJ2-7; D gene: NA; CDR3 protein: CASRDSPSREQYF; CDR3 DNA: TGTGCCAGCAGGGACAGTCCCTCTCGCGAGCAGTACTTC